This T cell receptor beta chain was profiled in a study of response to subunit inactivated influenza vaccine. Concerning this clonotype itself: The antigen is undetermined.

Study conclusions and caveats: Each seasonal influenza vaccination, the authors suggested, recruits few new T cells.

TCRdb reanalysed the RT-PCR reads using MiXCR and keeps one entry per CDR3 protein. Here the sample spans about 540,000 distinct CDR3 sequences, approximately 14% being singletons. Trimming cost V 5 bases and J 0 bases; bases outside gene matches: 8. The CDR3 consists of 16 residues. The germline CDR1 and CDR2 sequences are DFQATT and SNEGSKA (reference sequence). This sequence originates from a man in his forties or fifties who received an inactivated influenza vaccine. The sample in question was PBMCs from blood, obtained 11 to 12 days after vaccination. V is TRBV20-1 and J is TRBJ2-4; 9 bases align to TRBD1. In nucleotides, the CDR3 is TGCAGTGCTCCCATTGACAGGGGGGTAGCCAAAAACATTCAGTACTTC. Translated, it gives CSAPIDRGVAKNIQYF.